This TCR beta chain was sequenced for a study of T cell responses to AZD1222 COVID-19 vaccine. Findings and caveats of the study: Within unmutated variant regions lay the reported targets of nearly half of spike-specific TCRs. At baseline, just six AZD1222 recipients tested seropositive. Clonal diversity was possibly underestimated; the donors were predominantly white British and more often female.

Clones were sequenced by immunoSEQ multiplex PCR, and TCRdb holds only the in-frame ones, with some missing. The sample yields fewer than 150,000 clones, about 93% seen once. Germline values: CDR1 LNHDA, CDR2 SQIVND (reference sequence). The V segment lost 4 bases and the J segment 6 bases; nucleotides outside the gene matches: 8. The CDR3 totals 15 residues. Note on this clone: Its antigen is not known.

Sequences were derived from peripheral blood, sampled on day 0 of AZD1222 vaccination. The sequence derives from an adult in good health. V gene TRBV19 combines with J gene TRBJ1-5; 8 nucleotides line up with TRBD1. The DNA of the CDR3 is TGTGCCAGTAGTACTTCAGGGGGCGCGGCTCAGCCCCAGCATTTT. It encodes CASSTSGGAAQPQHF.